The rows below give T cell receptor beta chains drawn from one sample of a study of shared clonotypes between healthy human individuals. Generated by immunoSEQ multiplex PCR, the TCRdb table keeps only in-frame clones and is missing some. In the table there are fewer than 600,000 clones, about 85% of which are singletons. Material: PBMCs. The receptors stem from a woman in her thirties or forties in good health. Some clones in this sample may be carry-over from other donors' samples. Both conserved end residues are part of each CDR3. The D gene is left open where the match is weak. Part of the rows lack a size; the others show once, few, many or a class for expanded clones.

d_call clone_size j_call v_call cdr3_nt cdr3_aa
TRBD2 - TRBJ2-5 TRBV7-3 TGTGCCAGCAGCCGCCTAGCGGGGGTTCAAGAGACCCAGTACTTC CASSRLAGVQETQYF
TRBD2 - TRBJ2-3 TRBV7-6 TGTGCCAGCAGCTCGGGCCGGGGGGGGCATACGCAGTATTTT CASSSGRGGHTQYF
- few TRBJ2-1 TRBV5-1 TGCGCCAGCAGCTTAGCCAGGGATGAGCAGTTCTTC CASSLARDEQFF
- - TRBJ2-3 TRBV2 TGTGCCAGCAGTGAACAGGGCACAGATACGCAGTATTTT CASSEQGTDTQYF
- - TRBJ1-1 TRBV7-3 TGTGCCAGCAGCTTAACGGGACAGAACACTGAAGCTTTCTTT CASSLTGQNTEAFF
TRBD2 - TRBJ2-1 TRBV27 TGTGCCAGCAGTTCTCTTAAGACTAGCGGGGGCTACAATGAGCAGTTCTTC CASSSLKTSGGYNEQFF
TRBD1 - TRBJ2-3 TRBV29-1 TGCAGCGTCGCACAGGGGAATACGCAGTATTTT CSVAQGNTQYF
TRBD2 - TRBJ2-1 TRBV2 TGTGCCAGCAGTCGGACTAGCGGGATTTACAATGAGCAGTTCTTC CASSRTSGIYNEQFF
- - TRBJ2-1 TRBV29-1 TGCAGCGTTGATCTAGTGAACTCCTACAATGAGCAGTTCTTC CSVDLVNSYNEQFF
TRBD2 - TRBJ2-1 TRBV10-2 TGCGCCAGCAGTTTAGCGGGAGGAAACTACAATGAGCAGTTCTTC CASSLAGGNYNEQFF
- - TRBJ2-7 TRBV23-1 TGCGCCAGCAGTCAATCGCCCCCTCCCTACGAGCAGTACTTC CASSQSPPPYEQYF
- - TRBJ2-4 TRBV4-2 TGTGCCAGCAGCCAAGCCGGGAGTAACATTCAGTACTTC CASSQAGSNIQYF
- few TRBJ1-1 TRBV18 TGTGCCAGCTCACCCCGGCAGAACACTGAAGCTTTCTTT CASSPRQNTEAFF
- - TRBJ1-5 TRBV28 TGTGCCAGCAGTTTGGGGTTTAGCAATCAGCCCCAGCATTTT CASSLGFSNQPQHF
- - TRBJ2-3 TRBV5-1 TGCGCCAGCAGCACCGGGCAGGGGTGGACAGATACGCAGTATTTT CASSTGQGWTDTQYF
- - TRBJ2-6 TRBV10-2 TGCGCCAGCAGTCAGAGCTCTGGGGCCAACGTCCTGACTTTC CASSQSSGANVLTF
TRBD1 - TRBJ2-7 TRBV29-1 TGCAGCGTTTTCCCGGGACAGGGCCCATACGAGCAGTACTTC CSVFPGQGPYEQYF
- - TRBJ1-5 TRBV27 TGTGCCAGCAGTTTATTTGGGGCTAGATACCCCGTTAATCAGCCCCAGCATTTT CASSLFGARYPVNQPQHF
TRBD2 - TRBJ2-7 TRBV7-2 TGCGCCAGCAGCCAAGGAGCGGGCAGCGGGGTCCGCTACGAGCAGTACTTC CASSQGAGSGVRYEQYF
- once TRBJ2-3 TRBV7-8 TGTGCCAGCAGCTTACCAACAACAGATACGCAGTATTTT CASSLPTTDTQYF
TRBD1 - TRBJ1-1 TRBV15 TGTGCCACCAGCAAGGGACAGGACCTTGAAGCTTTCTTT CATSKGQDLEAFF
- - TRBJ2-7 TRBV2 TGTGCCAGCAGTGAACTCTACGAGCAGTACTTC CASSELYEQYF
TRBD1 - TRBJ2-7 TRBV29-1 TGCAGCGCCATACCAGGACAGGGTGGTGGGTACGAGCAGTACTTC CSAIPGQGGGYEQYF
- - TRBJ1-2 TRBV28 TGTGCCAGCAGCAAAGGGGGTATCTATGGCTACACCTTC CASSKGGIYGYTF
TRBD1 - TRBJ1-2 TRBV7-8 TGTGCCAGCACCCCGACAGGGGGTGGCTATGGCTACACCTTC CASTPTGGGYGYTF
TRBD1 - TRBJ2-1 TRBV5-1 TGCGCCAGCAGCCCAGGGGGCAGAAACAATGAGCAGTTCTTC CASSPGGRNNEQFF
TRBD2 - TRBJ2-7 TRBV29-1 TGCAGCGTTGAAATGGCGGGAGGCGGCGAGCAGTACTTC CSVEMAGGGEQYF
- - TRBJ2-7 TRBV10-2 TGCGCCAGCAGTGAGCGGCTAGCGAACCCCTACGAGCAGTACTTC CASSERLANPYEQYF
- - TRBJ2-7 TRBV2 TGTGCCAGCAGGGCAGATACCTACGAGCAGTACTTC CASRADTYEQYF
TRBD1 - TRBJ2-5 TRBV7-2 TGTGCCAGCAGAAACAGGGGCGCGTTGGAGACCCAGTACTTC CASRNRGALETQYF
- - TRBJ2-1 TRBV5-1 TGCGCCAGCAGCGCGAGGGGGCCGGGGGACAGCTCCTACAATGAGCAGTTCTTC CASSARGPGDSSYNEQFF
TRBD2 - TRBJ2-2 TRBV18 TGTGCCAGCTCACCCACTAGCGATGACACCGGGGAGCTGTTTTTT CASSPTSDDTGELFF
TRBD1 few TRBJ1-2 TRBV19 TGTGCCAGTAGCATCGGACAGGTCTCGCGCTACACCTTC CASSIGQVSRYTF
TRBD1 - TRBJ1-5 TRBV7-6 TGTGCCAGCAGCTTCGGGACAGGGCGAGGCCAGCCCCAGCATTTT CASSFGTGRGQPQHF
- - TRBJ1-1 TRBV5-1 TGCGCCAGCAGCTTGGGGGGACCGAACACTGAAGCTTTCTTT CASSLGGPNTEAFF
- few TRBJ1-3 TRBV5-5 TGTGCCAGCAGCGCGACGGCTGACTCTGGAAACACCATATATTTT CASSATADSGNTIYF
TRBD1 - TRBJ1-2 TRBV9 TGTGCCAGCAGCACTCGACAGGGAAACTATGGCTACACCTTC CASSTRQGNYGYTF
- many TRBJ2-2 TRBV11-2 TGTGCCAGCAGCTTTAACAGGGCCACCGGGGAGCTGTTTTTT CASSFNRATGELFF
- - TRBJ1-5 TRBV2 TGTGCCAGCAGTGACGGCGTGGGCAATCAGCCCCAGCATTTT CASSDGVGNQPQHF
TRBD2 - TRBJ2-7 TRBV11-3 TGTGCCAGCAGCCCCCGCGGGGGGGTCTACGAGCAGTACTTC CASSPRGGVYEQYF
- - TRBJ1-1 TRBV28 TGTGCCAGCAGTTTCCCTACCCCAGCGAGAGCTTTCTTT CASSFPTPARAFF
- - TRBJ1-5 TRBV28 TGTGCCAGCAGTTGGTCCCCGGGGCTCAATAGCAATCAGCCCCAGCATTTT CASSWSPGLNSNQPQHF
- - TRBJ2-7 TRBV4-3 TGCGCCAGCAGCCAAGACTGGGGCCCCTACGAGCAGTACTTC CASSQDWGPYEQYF
- - TRBJ2-2 TRBV2 TGTGCCAGCAGCGGACAGAGCCTAAACACCGGGGAGCTGTTTTTT CASSGQSLNTGELFF
TRBD1 - TRBJ2-7 TRBV10-3 TGTGCCATCATGGGACAGGAAAAATACGAGCAGTACTTC CAIMGQEKYEQYF
TRBD2 - TRBJ2-3 TRBV19 TGTGCCAGTAGGACTAGCGGCACAGATACGCAGTATTTT CASRTSGTDTQYF
- - TRBJ2-3 TRBV29-1 TGCAGCGTTGAAAGTGAGGATACGCAGTATTTT CSVESEDTQYF
- - TRBJ1-2 TRBV7-8 TGTGCCAGCAGCTTAGTTCCCGACGGTGGCTACACCTTC CASSLVPDGGYTF
- - TRBJ2-4 TRBV10-2 TGCGCCAGCAGTGATTGGGCGTTCGAATCGGGACAAAAAGCCATTCAGTACTTC CASSDWAFESGQKAIQYF
TRBD2 - TRBJ2-2 TRBV7-2 TGTGCCAGCAGCTTAGCGGGACTAAACACCGGGGAGCTGTTTTTT CASSLAGLNTGELFF
TRBD1 - TRBJ1-2 TRBV2 TGTGCCAGCAGTGAATCGGGACAGGAGTGGTATGGCTACACCTTC CASSESGQEWYGYTF
- once TRBJ2-3 TRBV7-3 TGTGCCAGCAGCTCTGGGGGGAGCAGGTGGGATACGCAGTATTTT CASSSGGSRWDTQYF
TRBD1 many TRBJ2-7 TRBV6-6 TGTGCCAGCAGTTCACAGGGGAGCTCCTACGAGCAGTACTTC CASSSQGSSYEQYF